Presented here are 25 T cell receptor beta chains from one specimen sequenced in a study of early T cells in non-severe SARS-CoV-2 infection. Each CDR3 protein gets one entry after TCRdb re-called the 5' RACE reads with MiXCR. The sample has about 70,000 distinct CDR3 sequences, about 14% seen once; the top ten hold roughly 3.7%. The sequencing here drew on whole blood, taken at baseline. These receptors were taken from an adult who was a healthcare worker with PCR-confirmed SARS-CoV-2 infection or an uninfected control (not recorded which).

The sample holds a few counts of this clonotype. The gene calls are TRBV10-2 and TRBJ1-4; unclear D gene. The ends were cut back, 8 bases at V and 8 bases at J, with 15 bases in the middle. There are 13 residues in the CDR3. The germline CDR1 and CDR2 sequences are WSHSY and SAAADI. The CDR3 here is CASSRSLREKLFF. The DNA of the CDR3 is TGCGCCAGCTCCAGGTCCTTGCGGGAAAAACTGTTTTTT.

CDR3 sequence: CASTVDEETQYF. The CDR3 coding sequence is TGTGCTTCCACGGTCGATGAGGAGACCCAGTACTTC. The chain uses TRBV2 and TRBJ2-5; D is undetermined. This CDR3 comprises 12 residues. The germline CDR1 and CDR2 sequences are SNHLY and FYNNEI.

CDR3 sequence reads: CASTRPVLSSYEQYF. Here the CDR3 DNA reads TGTGCCAGCACCCGGCCGGTGCTGAGCTCCTACGAGCAGTACTTC. The chain recombines TRBV28 with TRBJ2-7; D gene uncertain. Trimming removed 7 bases from V and 0 bases from J, with 16 bases in between. The CDR3 is 15 amino acids. Germline values: CDR1 MDHEN, CDR2 SYDVKM.

In its sample, this clonotype was seen once. A much larger clone differs by one base, so this may be a read error. The V call is TRBV7-9, the J call TRBJ1-1; 10 bases line up with TRBD1. In germline, CDR1 is SEHNR, CDR2 FQNEAQ (reference sequence). The CDR3 contains 16 residues. V shed 4 bases and J 6 bases; nucleotides not matched to a gene: 11. The CDR3 DNA sequence: TGTGCCAGCAGCTACGGAACCGGGACAGGGGAGCCTGAAGCTTTCTTT. Its protein is CASSYGTGTGEPEAFF.

This clonotype was recorded once. The gene calls are TRBV9 and TRBJ1-2; no clear D. Germline lookup yields CDR1 SGDLS and CDR2 YYNGEE. Trimming removed 0 bases from V and 3 bases from J, with 12 bases in between. The CDR3 length is 15 residues. The CDR3 loop is CASSVGQHTYYGYTF. As DNA, the CDR3 is TGTGCCAGCAGCGTAGGGCAGCATACTTACTATGGCTACACCTTC. Full variable domain (outside the CDR3, taken from reference TRBV9 and TRBJ1-2): DSGVTQTPKHLITATGQRVTLRCSPRSGDLSVYWYQQSLDQGLQFLIQYYNGEERAKGNILERFSAQQFPDLHSELNLSSLELGDSALYFCASSVGQHTYYGYTFGSGTRLTVV.

The chain carries TRBV28 and TRBJ1-2; D might be TRBD1 (5 bases). From germline, CDR1 is MDHEN and CDR2 SYDVKM. Trimming pared 7 bases from V and 4 bases from J, leaving 19 bases between. The length of the CDR3 is 15 residues. CDR3 protein: CASTQGRRGPYGYTF. For the CDR3, the DNA is TGTGCCAGCACTCAGGGACGAAGGGGACCCTATGGCTACACCTTC.

This clonotype came up a few times. The chain joins TRBV2 to TRBJ2-7, with 7 bases that match TRBD2. This CDR3 has 13 amino acids. CDR1 and CDR2 from the germline V gene are SNHLY and FYNNEI. Trimming at V came to 7 bases and at J to 4 bases, leaving 7 bases not matched to a gene. The CDR3: CASISGTMYEQYF. The CDR3 nucleotides read TGTGCCAGCATTTCCGGGACTATGTACGAGCAGTACTTC.

This clonotype was counted at least ten times. The chain combines TRBV6-6 with TRBJ2-6, with 10 positions matching TRBD2. V gave up 1 base and J gave up 1 base; unmatched junction bases: 13. The CDR3 extends over 21 amino acids. Looked up from germline, CDR1 is MNHNY and CDR2 is SVGAGI (reference sequence). The CDR3, as DNA: TGTGCCAGCAGTTACTTCTTCAGGGGGGCTAGCGGGAGATCTGGGGCCAACGTCCTGACTTTC. Translated, it gives CASSYFFRGASGRSGANVLTF.

This clonotype has only a few counts. The rearrangement links TRBV11-2 to TRBJ1-2; perhaps TRBD1 as D (5 bases). The length of the CDR3 is 14 residues. Germline V gives CDR1 SGHAT, CDR2 FQNNGV. Trimming removed 5 bases at V and 7 bases at J, with 17 bases between. The CDR3 here is CASSLGAQGAGYTF. The CDR3, as DNA: TGTGCCAGCAGCCTTGGGGCCCAGGGAGCTGGCTACACCTTC.

This clonotype has just a few counts. V gene TRBV20-1 combines with J gene TRBJ2-5; D is possibly TRBD1 or TRBD2 (6 bases each). V was pared by 6 bases and J by 2 bases, with 16 bases between. In germline, CDR1 is DFQATT, CDR2 SNEGSKA (reference sequence). The CDR3 extends over 14 amino acids. The CDR3 DNA reads TGCAGTGCCCTCTTCGGGGGCCATCAAGAGACCCAGTACTTC. It is translated as CSALFGGHQETQYF.

V gene TRBV12-3 or TRBV12-4 combines with J gene TRBJ1-6; D ambiguous. Trimming stripped 2 bases from V and 8 bases from J, with 10 bases between. CDR3 size: 14 residues. This CDR3 reads CASSLTSRDSPLHF. The CDR3 nucleotides are TGTGCCAGCAGTTTAACCAGTAGGGATTCACCCCTCCACTTT.

The chain combines TRBV7-9 with TRBJ2-7; no definite D call. CDR1 SEHNR and CDR2 FQNEAQ come from the germline V gene (reference sequence). Trimming cost V 3 bases and J 1 base, with 7 bases left between them. The CDR3 spans 13 residues. CDR3 nucleotides: TGTGCCAGCAGCTTTGGCCCTTCCTACGAGCAGTACTTC. Amino acid sequence: CASSFGPSYEQYF.

The chain links TRBV5-6 to TRBJ1-4; no clear D gene. Germline assignment: CDR1 SGHDT and CDR2 YYEEEE. V lost 3 bases and J lost 8, with 8 bases in between. CDR3 size: 12 residues. The CDR3 loop reads CASSSWREKLFF. The CDR3, as DNA: TGTGCCAGCAGCTCGTGGCGAGAAAAACTGTTTTTT. The entire variable domain, with the rest obtained from reference TRBV5-6 and TRBJ1-4, is as follows: DAGVTQSPTHLIKTRGQQVTLRCSPKSGHDTVSWYQQALGQGPQFIFQYYEEEERQRGNFPDRFSGHQFPNYSSELNVNALLLGDSALYLCASSSWREKLFFGSGTQLSVL.

The chain combines TRBV5-1 with TRBJ2-7; D tentatively fits TRBD1 or TRBD2 (5 bases each). Trimming left V 3 bases short and J 2 bases short, with 15 bases between. Germline CDR1 reads SGHRS; CDR2 reads YFSETQ. The CDR3 consists of 15 residues. CDR3 sequence reads: CASSWTGTETYEQYF. The CDR3 DNA follows: TGCGCCAGCAGCTGGACCGGGACCGAGACCTACGAGCAGTACTTC.

The CDR3 bases are TGTGCCAGCACCCTGACGGCGAACACTGAAGCTTTCTTT. It translates to CASTLTANTEAFF. The chain joins TRBV28 to TRBJ1-1; D call uncertain. The CDR3 has 13 amino acids. Per the germline V gene, CDR1 is MDHEN and CDR2 is SYDVKM. V was trimmed by 7 bases and J by 1 base, leaving 10 bases between them.

The chain couples TRBV19 to TRBJ2-1; 9 bases fit TRBD2. The V segment lost 3 bases and the J segment 7 bases; nucleotides outside the gene matches: 7. The CDR3 length is 15 residues. CDR1 and CDR2 from the germline V gene are LNHDA and SQIVND (reference sequence). The CDR3 DNA reads TGTGCCAGTAGTATCGTAGCGGGAGTTTTGAATGAGCAGTTCTTC. The encoded protein is CASSIVAGVLNEQFF.

This clonotype came up a few times. The chain carries TRBV28 and TRBJ2-3; the match to TRBD1 covers 11 bases. Germline CDR1 and CDR2: MDHEN and SYDVKM. The CDR3 is 17 residues long. Unmatched junction bases numbered 12, after V lost 5 bases and J lost 5 bases. The CDR3 protein is CASSPPWTGGTEDTQYF. DNA of the CDR3: TGTGCCAGCAGTCCACCATGGACAGGGGGCACAGAAGATACGCAGTATTTT.

Many counts were recorded for this clonotype. The chain links TRBV5-8 to TRBJ2-5; a possible D gene is TRBD1 (6 bases). Germline assignment: CDR1 SGHTS and CDR2 YDEGEE. CDR3 length: 18 amino acids. V was shortened by 4 bases and J by 1 base, with 23 bases between the two germline ends. The CDR3 bases are TGTGCCAGCAGCCGCGGGCAGGGGAGTAGTTGGGGCCAAGAGACCCAGTACTTC. Its protein product is CASSRGQGSSWGQETQYF.

This clonotype occurred a few times. The chain carries TRBV3-1 and TRBJ2-3; D is uncertain. Germline V CDR1 and CDR2: LGHDT, YNNKEL (reference sequence). The CDR3 is 13 amino acids. The germline V and J ends were trimmed by 4 bases and 2 bases, with 7 bases remaining between them. CDR3 nucleotide sequence: TGTGCCAGCAGCCGGCCGCCCACAGATACGCAGTATTTT. Amino acids: CASSRPPTDTQYF.

The rearrangement uses TRBV2 and TRBJ2-5; D gene uncertain. V lost 4 bases and J lost 1, with 10 bases in between. The CDR3 has 14 amino acids. Germline loops: CDR1 SNHLY, CDR2 FYNNEI. CDR3 residues: CASSGEPPQETQYF. The CDR3 DNA sequence: TGTGCCAGCAGTGGCGAACCGCCCCAAGAGACCCAGTACTTC.

The CDR3 DNA reads as TGTGCCAGCAGTGAGCCGACAGGGCCCCTTGCCCCTCAGTACTTC. This translates into CASSEPTGPLAPQYF. The V call is TRBV2, the J call TRBJ2-7; 7 nucleotides line up with TRBD1. CDR3 length equals 15 residues. The V gene's germline CDR1 is SNHLY and CDR2 FYNNEI. Trimming removed 3 bases from V and 10 bases from J; junction bases left unmatched: 15. The full variable domain, with the rest looked up from reference TRBV2 and TRBJ2-7, is EPEVTQTPSHQVTQMGQEVILRCVPISNHLYFYWYRQILGQKVEFLVSFYNNEISEKSEIFDDQFSVERPDGSNFTLKIRSTKLEDSAMYFCASSEPTGPLAPQYFGPGTRLTVT.

The chain joins TRBV12-3 or TRBV12-4 to TRBJ2-7, with 10 nucleotides matching TRBD1. This CDR3 region has 14 residues. V shed 3 bases, J shed 3 bases, and the junction held 2 bases outside the gene matches. The CDR3 DNA reads as TGTGCCAGCAGTTTTTGGGACAGGGGCTACGAGCAGTACTTC. Its protein product is CASSFWDRGYEQYF.

The J gene is TRBJ2-7, the V gene TRBV14; D is unclear. Trimming left V 1 base short and J 6 bases short, with 7 bases between. The germline V gene has CDR1 SGHDN and CDR2 FVKESK. CDR3 size: 12 residues. The CDR3 coding sequence is TGTGCCAGCAGCCAAGTATTTACCGAGCAGTACTTC. Protein: CASSQVFTEQYF.

This clonotype came up many times. The V call is TRBV28, the J call TRBJ2-7; 12 nucleotides agree with TRBD2. V shed 7 bases and J 2 bases; nucleotides not matched to a gene: 6. The CDR3 has 15 residues. Germline CDR1 reads MDHEN; CDR2 reads SYDVKM. CDR3 residues: CASNALAGGTYEQYF. The CDR3 DNA reads as TGTGCCAGCAACGCACTAGCGGGAGGCACCTACGAGCAGTACTTC.

CDR3 sequence reads: CASSHGTGYEQYF. The DNA for the CDR3 is TGTGCCAGCAGTCACGGGACAGGCTACGAGCAGTACTTC. The chain employs TRBV12-3 or TRBV12-4 and TRBJ2-7; 8 bases agree with TRBD1. V shed 5 bases and J 3 bases; nucleotides not matched to a gene: 3. The length of the CDR3 is 13 residues.